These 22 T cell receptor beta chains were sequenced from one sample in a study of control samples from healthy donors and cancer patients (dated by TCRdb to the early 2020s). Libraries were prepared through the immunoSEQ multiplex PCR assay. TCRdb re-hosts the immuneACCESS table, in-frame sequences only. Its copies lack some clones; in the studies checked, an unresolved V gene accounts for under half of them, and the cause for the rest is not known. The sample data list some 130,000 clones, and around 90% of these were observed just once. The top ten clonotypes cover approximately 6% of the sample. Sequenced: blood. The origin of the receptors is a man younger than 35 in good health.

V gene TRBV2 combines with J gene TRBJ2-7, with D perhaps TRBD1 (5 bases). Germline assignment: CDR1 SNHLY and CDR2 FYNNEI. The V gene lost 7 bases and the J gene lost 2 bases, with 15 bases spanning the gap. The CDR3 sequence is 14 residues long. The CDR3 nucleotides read TGTGCCAGCACCACCCGGGCAGGGACCTACGAGCAGTACTTC. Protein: CASTTRAGTYEQYF.

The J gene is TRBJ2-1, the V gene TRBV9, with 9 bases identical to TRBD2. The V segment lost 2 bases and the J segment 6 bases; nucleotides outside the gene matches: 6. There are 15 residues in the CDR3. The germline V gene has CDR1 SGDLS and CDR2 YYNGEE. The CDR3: CASSVGGGALNEQFF. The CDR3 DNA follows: TGTGCCAGCAGCGTTGGCGGGGGGGCCCTCAATGAGCAGTTCTTC. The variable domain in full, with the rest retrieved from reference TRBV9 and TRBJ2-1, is DSGVTQTPKHLITATGQRVTLRCSPRSGDLSVYWYQQSLDQGLQFLIQYYNGEERAKGNILERFSAQQFPDLHSELNLSSLELGDSALYFCASSVGGGALNEQFFGPGTRLTVL.

This chain's CDR3 is CASSPYTGSYVTFF. The CDR3 nucleotides are TGTGCCAGCAGTCCATACACAGGGTCTTATGTGACTTTCTTT. This chain connects TRBV6-6 to TRBJ1-1; TRBD1 might be the D (6 bases). Trimming shortened V by 5 bases and J by 12 bases, and 22 bases separated the two germline ends. Germline V lookup: CDR1 MNHNY, CDR2 SVGAGI (reference sequence). CDR3 size: 14 residues.

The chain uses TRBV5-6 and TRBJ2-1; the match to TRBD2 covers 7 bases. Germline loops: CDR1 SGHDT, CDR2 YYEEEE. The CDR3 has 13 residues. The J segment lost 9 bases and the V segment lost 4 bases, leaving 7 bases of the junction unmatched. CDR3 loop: CASSTDWGGEQFF. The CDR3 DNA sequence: TGTGCCAGCAGCACGGACTGGGGGGGTGAGCAGTTCTTC.

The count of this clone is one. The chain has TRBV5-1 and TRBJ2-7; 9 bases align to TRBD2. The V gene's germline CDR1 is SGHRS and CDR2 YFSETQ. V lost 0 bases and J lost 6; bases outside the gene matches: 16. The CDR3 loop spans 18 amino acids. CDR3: CASSLGLAGMLRGSEQYF. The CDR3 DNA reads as TGCGCCAGCAGCTTGGGGCTAGCGGGGATGTTACGGGGTAGCGAGCAGTACTTC.

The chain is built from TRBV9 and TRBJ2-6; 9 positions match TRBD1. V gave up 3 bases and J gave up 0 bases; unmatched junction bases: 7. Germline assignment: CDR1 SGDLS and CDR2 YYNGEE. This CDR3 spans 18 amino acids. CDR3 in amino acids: CASSGGTGPRSGANVLTF. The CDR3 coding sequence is TGTGCCAGCAGCGGAGGGACAGGGCCGCGCTCTGGGGCCAACGTCCTGACTTTC. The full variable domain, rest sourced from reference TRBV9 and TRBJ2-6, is DSGVTQTPKHLITATGQRVTLRCSPRSGDLSVYWYQQSLDQGLQFLIQYYNGEERAKGNILERFSAQQFPDLHSELNLSSLELGDSALYFCASSGGTGPRSGANVLTFGAGSRLTVL.

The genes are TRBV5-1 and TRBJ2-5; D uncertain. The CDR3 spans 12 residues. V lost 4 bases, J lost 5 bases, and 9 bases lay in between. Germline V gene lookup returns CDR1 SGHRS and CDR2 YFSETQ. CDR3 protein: CASSPGLETQYF. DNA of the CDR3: TGCGCCAGCAGCCCCGGCCTGGAGACCCAGTACTTC.

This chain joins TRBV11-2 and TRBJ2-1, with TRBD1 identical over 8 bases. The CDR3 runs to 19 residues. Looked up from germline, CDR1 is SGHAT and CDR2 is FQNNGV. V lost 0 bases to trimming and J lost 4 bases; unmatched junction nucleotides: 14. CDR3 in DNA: TGTGCCAGCAGCTTAGAAGGTTGGACAGGGCCGAGATCTTACAATGAGCAGTTCTTC. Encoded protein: CASSLEGWTGPRSYNEQFF.

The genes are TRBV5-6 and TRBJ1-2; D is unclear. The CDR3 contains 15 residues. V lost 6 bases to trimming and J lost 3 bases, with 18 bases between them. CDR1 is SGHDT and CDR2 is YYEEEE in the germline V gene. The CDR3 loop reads CASNGFGILHYGYTF. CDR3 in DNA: TGTGCCAGCAACGGATTTGGAATATTGCACTATGGCTACACCTTC.

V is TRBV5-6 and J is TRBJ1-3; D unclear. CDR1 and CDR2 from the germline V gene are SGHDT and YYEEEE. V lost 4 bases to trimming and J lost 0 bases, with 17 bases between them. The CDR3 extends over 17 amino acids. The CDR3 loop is CASSSEIRRNSGNTIYF. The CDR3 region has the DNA TGTGCCAGCAGCAGCGAAATTCGACGGAACTCTGGAAACACCATATATTTT.

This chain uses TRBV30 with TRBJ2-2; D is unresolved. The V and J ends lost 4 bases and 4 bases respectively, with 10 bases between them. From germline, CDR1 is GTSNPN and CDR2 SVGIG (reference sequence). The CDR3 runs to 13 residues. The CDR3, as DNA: TGTGCCTGGACACCCTGGGGCACCGGGGAGCTGTTTTTT. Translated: CAWTPWGTGELFF.

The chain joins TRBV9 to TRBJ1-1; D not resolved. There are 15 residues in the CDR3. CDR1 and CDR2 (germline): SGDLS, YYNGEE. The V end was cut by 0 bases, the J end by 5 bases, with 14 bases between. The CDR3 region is CASSVARMGTTEAFF. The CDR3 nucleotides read TGTGCCAGCAGCGTAGCTAGAATGGGTACGACTGAAGCTTTCTTT. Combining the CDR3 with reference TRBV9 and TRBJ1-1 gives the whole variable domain DSGVTQTPKHLITATGQRVTLRCSPRSGDLSVYWYQQSLDQGLQFLIQYYNGEERAKGNILERFSAQQFPDLHSELNLSSLELGDSALYFCASSVARMGTTEAFFGQGTRLTVV.

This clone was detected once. Here the CDR3 reads CSALTGPEQYF. CDR3 nucleotides: TGCAGTGCCTTGACGGGGCCTGAGCAGTACTTC. The chain recombines TRBV20-1 with TRBJ2-7; D may match TRBD1 or TRBD2 (5 bases each). The V end was cut by 6 bases, the J end by 7 bases, with 13 bases between. CDR1 and CDR2 from the germline V gene are DFQATT and SNEGSKA (reference sequence). This CDR3 contains 11 residues.

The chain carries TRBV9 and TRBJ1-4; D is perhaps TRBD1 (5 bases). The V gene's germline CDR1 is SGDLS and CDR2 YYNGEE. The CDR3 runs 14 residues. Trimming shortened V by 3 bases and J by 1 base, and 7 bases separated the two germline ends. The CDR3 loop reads CASSDRLTNEKLFF. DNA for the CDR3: TGTGCCAGCAGCGACAGGCTAACTAATGAAAAACTGTTTTTT.

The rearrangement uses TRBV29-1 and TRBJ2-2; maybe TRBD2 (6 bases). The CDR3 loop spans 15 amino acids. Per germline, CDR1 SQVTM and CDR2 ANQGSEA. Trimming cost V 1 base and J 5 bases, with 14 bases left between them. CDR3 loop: CSVEAPPGVTGELFF. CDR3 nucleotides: TGCAGCGTTGAAGCCCCCCCGGGGGTTACCGGGGAGCTGTTTTTT.

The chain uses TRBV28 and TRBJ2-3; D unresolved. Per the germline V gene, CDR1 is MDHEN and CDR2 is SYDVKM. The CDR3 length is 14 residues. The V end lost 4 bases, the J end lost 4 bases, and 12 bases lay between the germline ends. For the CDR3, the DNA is TGTGCCAGCAGTTCGGCCTTAACGGCAGATACGCAGTATTTT. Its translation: CASSSALTADTQYF.

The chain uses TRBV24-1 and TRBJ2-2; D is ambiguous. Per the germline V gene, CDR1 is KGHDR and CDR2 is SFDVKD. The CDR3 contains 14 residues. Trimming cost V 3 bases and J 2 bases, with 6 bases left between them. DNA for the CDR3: TGTGCCACCAGTGATAATACAAACACCGGGGAGCTGTTTTTT. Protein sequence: CATSDNTNTGELFF.

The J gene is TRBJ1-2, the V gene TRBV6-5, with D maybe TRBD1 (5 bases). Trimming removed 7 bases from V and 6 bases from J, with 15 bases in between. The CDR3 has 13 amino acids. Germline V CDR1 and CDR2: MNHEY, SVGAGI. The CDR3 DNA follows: TGTGCCAGCATAGAGGGACTCGGGCATGGCTACACCTTC. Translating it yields CASIEGLGHGYTF.

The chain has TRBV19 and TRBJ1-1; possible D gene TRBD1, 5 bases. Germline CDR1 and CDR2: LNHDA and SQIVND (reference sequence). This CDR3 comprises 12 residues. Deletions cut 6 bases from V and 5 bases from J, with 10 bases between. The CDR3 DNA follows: TGTGCCAGTAGAAGGAGGGGTACTGAAGCTTTCTTT. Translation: CASRRRGTEAFF.

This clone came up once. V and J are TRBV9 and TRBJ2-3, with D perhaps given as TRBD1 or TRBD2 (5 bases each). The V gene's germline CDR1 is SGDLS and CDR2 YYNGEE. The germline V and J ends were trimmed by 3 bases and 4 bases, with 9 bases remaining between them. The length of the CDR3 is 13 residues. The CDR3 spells CASSAVGADTQYF. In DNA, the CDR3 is TGTGCCAGCAGCGCGGTGGGGGCAGATACGCAGTATTTT.

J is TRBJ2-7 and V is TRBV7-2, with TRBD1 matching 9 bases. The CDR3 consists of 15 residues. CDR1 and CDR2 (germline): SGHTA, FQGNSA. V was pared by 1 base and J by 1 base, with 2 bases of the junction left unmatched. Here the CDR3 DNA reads TGTGCCAGCAGCTTAGTTGGGACAGGGTCCTACGAGCAGTACTTC. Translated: CASSLVGTGSYEQYF.

The CDR3 nucleotides are TGTGCCAGCAGCTTGAGCCAGAGCCCCTATGGCTACACCTTC. It translates to CASSLSQSPYGYTF. This chain uses TRBV5-4 with TRBJ1-2; no clear D. In germline, CDR1 is SGHNT, CDR2 YYREEE (reference sequence). V lost 1 base to trimming and J lost 4 bases, with 11 bases between them. CDR3 length: 14 residues.